This T cell receptor beta chain was captured by sequencing in a study of blood T cell repertoires in COVID-19. Overall study context: From the United States, Italy and Spain came samples of acute and convalescent COVID-19. From T cells, B-cell-depleted T cells, or PBMCs came the material, which was cDNA or gDNA.

Per germline, CDR1 KGHSH and CDR2 LQKENI. V shed 2 bases, J shed 1 base, and the junction held 2 bases outside the gene matches. The CDR3 is made up of 15 amino acids. Method: immunoSEQ multiplex PCR; TCRdb's copy keeps in-frame clones and lacks some. This sample has 150,000 to 200,000 clones, with about four fifths found just once. This clone appeared a few times. The sequenced sample consisted of peripheral blood. The TCR sequence derives from an older woman with acute or convalescent COVID-19. The chain employs TRBV18 and TRBJ2-1; 7 bases fit TRBD1. The CDR3 coding sequence is TGTGCCAGCTCACCAGAACAGGGGTCCTACAATGAGCAGTTCTTC. This gives the protein CASSPEQGSYNEQFF.